These 21 T cell receptor beta chains came from one sample sequenced in a study of beta chain features in type 1 diabetes. Every bit of the isolated RNA underwent reverse transcription, so sequencing read expressed TCRB transcripts. Sequencing was performed with immunoSEQ multiplex PCR; in TCRdb, only in-frame clones are kept and a portion is missing. The sample carries about 270,000 clones, 13% to 15% recorded once. Sequencing was carried out using naive CD4+ T cells from blood. The receptors were gathered from a middle-aged woman in good health.

This chain joins TRBV5-4 and TRBJ2-3; D is ambiguous. Germline V CDR1 and CDR2: SGHNT, YYREEE (reference sequence). The CDR3 totals 16 residues. Trimming pared 0 bases from V and 0 bases from J, leaving 11 bases between. Here the CDR3 DNA reads TGTGCCAGCAGCTTGGAACGGCGGATTAGCACAGATACGCAGTATTTT. It codes for CASSLERRISTDTQYF.

This clone was seen a few times. The V gene is TRBV11-2, the J gene TRBJ2-1, with TRBD1 identical over 8 bases. CDR1 is SGHAT and CDR2 is FQNNGV in the germline V gene. This CDR3 region has 14 residues. After removal of 9 bases from V and 1 base from J, the junction contained 5 bases not matched to a gene. CDR3: CASTRGRSYNEQFF. Here the CDR3 DNA reads TGTGCCAGTACCAGGGGGCGTTCCTACAATGAGCAGTTCTTC.

This clone has more than one count but fewer than ten. The chain has TRBV18 and TRBJ2-5; the D is unclear. V lost 1 base and J 3 bases, leaving 9 bases between the germline ends. The CDR3 loop spans 14 amino acids. CDR1 is KGHSH, CDR2 LQKENI, per germline. Here the CDR3 DNA reads TGTGCCAGCTCACCACTCGCCGGAGAAGAGACCCAGTACTTC. Translated, it gives CASSPLAGEETQYF.

There are a few counts of this clone. The V gene is TRBV7-8, the J gene TRBJ2-5; no definite D call. V dropped 0 bases and J dropped 5 bases, with 10 bases sitting between them. This CDR3 region has 14 residues. Germline V gene lookup returns CDR1 SGHVS and CDR2 FQNEAQ. The CDR3 loop is CASSLAVFTETQYF. The DNA of the CDR3 is TGTGCCAGCAGCTTAGCGGTGTTCACTGAGACCCAGTACTTC.

The sample holds a few counts of this clone. The chain links TRBV11-2 to TRBJ2-1; a possible D gene is TRBD2 (6 bases). V was trimmed by 5 bases and J by 8 bases, leaving 19 bases between them. This CDR3 comprises 15 residues. Germline V CDR1 and CDR2: SGHAT, FQNNGV. This CDR3 reads CASSPTVGGSDEQFF. The CDR3 DNA reads TGTGCCAGCAGCCCGACCGTGGGGGGATCAGATGAGCAGTTCTTC.

This clone was picked up a small number of times. The chain links TRBV2 to TRBJ2-4; possibly TRBD1 for D (5 bases). This CDR3 comprises 13 residues. Germline CDR1 SNHLY, CDR2 FYNNEI. The V end lost 8 bases, the J end lost 15 bases, and 23 bases lay between the germline ends. The CDR3 nucleotides are TGTGCCAGCTCCGAAGGGGCCCAGGGTGAGCGGTACTTC. Encoded protein: CASSEGAQGERYF.

This clone appeared a single time. The V and J genes are TRBV6-5 and TRBJ1-2; 8 bases fit TRBD1. The trim removed 7 bases at V and 7 bases at J, leaving 5 bases unmatched. The CDR3 covers 12 residues. Per germline, CDR1 MNHEY and CDR2 SVGAGI. The CDR3 nucleotides read TGTGCCAGCAACCAGGGGGCGGGTGGCTACACCTTC. Encoded protein: CASNQGAGGYTF.

This clone was counted only a few times. The chain is built from TRBV2 and TRBJ2-3, with 9 bases that match TRBD1. The J segment lost 5 bases and the V segment lost 8 bases, leaving 5 bases of the junction unmatched. Germline CDR1 and CDR2: SNHLY and FYNNEI. The CDR3 runs 13 residues. The CDR3 loop is CASSGQGIDTQYF. In DNA, the CDR3 is TGTGCCAGCTCGGGACAGGGTATAGATACGCAGTATTTT.

The chain couples TRBV7-9 to TRBJ2-7; D call uncertain. V lost 3 bases and J lost 5, with 11 bases in between. Per the germline V gene, CDR1 is SEHNR and CDR2 is FQNEAQ (reference sequence). CDR3 length: 13 amino acids. The CDR3 nucleotides read TGTGCCAGCAGCTTTGGGCAGTACGACGAGCAGTACTTC. As protein: CASSFGQYDEQYF.

This clone was detected only a few times. V gene TRBV5-1 combines with J gene TRBJ2-1; TRBD2 aligns across 16 bases. This CDR3 is built from 18 residues. Germline V CDR1 and CDR2: SGHRS, YFSETQ. V lost 4 bases and J lost 0; bases outside the gene matches: 4. CDR3 sequence reads: CASSQGLAGGYSYNEQFF. The CDR3 DNA reads as TGCGCCAGCAGCCAGGGACTAGCGGGGGGGTACTCCTACAATGAGCAGTTCTTC.

This clone has only a few counts. The genes are TRBV5-1 and TRBJ2-7; 8 bases match TRBD1. Germline-derived CDR1 and CDR2 are SGHRS and YFSETQ. J gave up 3 bases and V 3 bases, and 11 bases lay outside the gene matches. The CDR3 extends over 16 amino acids. For the CDR3, the DNA is TGCGCCAGCAGCTCAGGTGGGGGACAGGTTTACTACGAGCAGTACTTC. Its translation: CASSSGGGQVYYEQYF.

The gene calls are TRBV4-1 and TRBJ1-1; 7 nucleotides match TRBD1. This CDR3 region has 17 residues. With V trimmed by 0 bases and J by 5 bases, 12 bases remained unmatched. CDR1 MGHRA and CDR2 YSYEKL come from the germline V gene. The CDR3 DNA is TGCGCCAGCAGCCAAGAAAGGGCCTTTGGCAGGGGGACTGAAGCTTTCTTT. It translates to CASSQERAFGRGTEAFF.

The V call is TRBV18, the J call TRBJ2-7, with a tentative D call TRBD1 (5 bases). Trimming shortened V by 2 bases and J by 0 bases, and 8 bases separated the two germline ends. Germline CDR1 is KGHSH and CDR2 is LQKENI. CDR3 length equals 14 residues. The CDR3 reads CASSPMTASYEQYF. The DNA of the CDR3 is TGTGCCAGCTCACCAATGACAGCCTCCTACGAGCAGTACTTC.

The chain uses TRBV9 and TRBJ1-6; D is undetermined. Germline CDR1 and CDR2: SGDLS and YYNGEE. This CDR3 has 16 amino acids. V was cut by 0 bases and J by 0 bases, with 7 bases left in between. CDR3 loop: CASSVASSSYNSPLHF. The CDR3 DNA sequence: TGTGCCAGCAGCGTAGCGAGTAGCTCCTATAATTCACCCCTCCACTTT.

This clone was observed a few times. The V gene is TRBV10-3, the J gene TRBJ2-5; 10 bases are a match to TRBD2. V was pared by 6 bases and J by 4 bases, with 8 bases of the junction left unmatched. This CDR3 has 15 amino acids. Looked up from germline, CDR1 is ENHRY and CDR2 is SYGVKD. The CDR3 DNA is TGTGCCATCAGGTCCACAGCGGGGGGGAGAGAGACCCAGTACTTC. Translating it yields CAIRSTAGGRETQYF.

The DNA for the CDR3 is TGTGCCAGCAGAGAGACAGGGGGCTATCCCGGGGAGCTGTTTTTT. Amino acids: CASRETGGYPGELFF. V is TRBV2 and J is TRBJ2-2; TRBD1 agrees at 10 bases. Germline V CDR1 and CDR2: SNHLY, FYNNEI. The V segment lost 6 bases and the J segment 6 bases; nucleotides outside the gene matches: 7. The CDR3 loop spans 15 amino acids.

CDR3 bases: TGCGCCAGCAGGGAACAGGCCTCTAATGAAAAACTGTTTTTT. It is translated as CASREQASNEKLFF. The rearrangement links TRBV5-1 to TRBJ1-4; D may be TRBD1 (5 bases). Germline CDR1 is SGHRS and CDR2 is YFSETQ. Trimming removed 5 bases at V and 3 bases at J, with 11 bases between. The CDR3 totals 14 residues.

There are a few counts of this clone. The rearrangement links TRBV11-3 to TRBJ2-3; D is possibly TRBD1 (5 bases). Trimming removed 5 bases from V and 4 bases from J, with 13 bases in between. The CDR3 has 14 residues. The germline V gene has CDR1 SGHNT and CDR2 YENEEA. CDR3: CASSPNARADTQYF. The CDR3 region has the DNA TGTGCCAGCAGCCCGAATGCCAGGGCAGATACGCAGTATTTT. Supplemented by reference TRBV11-3 and TRBJ2-3, the full variable domain reads EAGVVQSPRYKIIEKKQPVAFWCNPISGHNTLYWYLQNLGQGPELLIRYENEEAVDDSQLPKDRFSAERLKGVDSTLKIQPAELGDSAVYLCASSPNARADTQYFGPGTRLTVL.

The table lists this clone with a few counts. This chain links TRBV7-9 with TRBJ2-3, with TRBD2 identical over 11 bases. CDR1 is SEHNR, CDR2 FQNEAQ, per germline (reference sequence). With 3 bases clipped from V and 0 bases from J, the junction kept 8 bases outside the gene matches. This CDR3 contains 18 residues. In DNA, the CDR3 is TGTGCCAGCAGCTTGACGACTAGCGGGACTTACAGCACAGATACGCAGTATTTT. Protein: CASSLTTSGTYSTDTQYF.

V usage is TRBV5-1 and J usage is TRBJ1-2; 7 nucleotides match TRBD1. V was clipped by 4 bases and J by 7 bases; unmatched bases: 13. Germline-derived CDR1 and CDR2 are SGHRS and YFSETQ. The CDR3 is 15 amino acids. In DNA form, the CDR3 reads TGCGCCAGCAGCCCGGGACAGACCCTCGACGGTGGCTACACCTTC. It yields the protein CASSPGQTLDGGYTF.

This chain connects TRBV18 to TRBJ2-3; 9 nucleotides line up with TRBD2. V lost 3 bases, J lost 2 bases, and 12 bases stayed unmatched. This CDR3 is 18 amino acids long. CDR1 and CDR2 from the germline V gene are KGHSH and LQKENI. The CDR3 DNA sequence: TGTGCCAGCTCACCCCTACTTAGCGGGGGAGCTACCACAGATACGCAGTATTTT. It encodes CASSPLLSGGATTDTQYF.